Presented here are 13 T cell receptor beta chains from one specimen sequenced in a study of T cell repertoires in cytomegalovirus infection. Their antigens remain unidentified. Using its own MiXCR run on the reads, TCRdb lists one record per CDR3 protein. The data contain hundreds of thousands of distinct CDR3 sequences, about 30% of them singletons. The sample consisted of cultured PBMCs, taken from culture after CMV antigen stimulation. These receptor sequences come from a human donor in good health (CMV status not recorded). Some clones in this sample may be carry-over from other donors' samples.

The gene calls are TRBV12-5 and TRBJ2-3; a possible D gene is TRBD2 (6 bases). Germline V gene sequence: CDR1 LGHNT, CDR2 FRNRAP. V gave up 1 base and J gave up 1 base, with 9 bases separating them. This CDR3 comprises 15 residues. As DNA, the CDR3 is TGTGCTAGTGGTTTGGGACTAGGCCGCACAGATACGCAGTATTTT. This translates into CASGLGLGRTDTQYF.

The chain employs TRBV7-9 and TRBJ2-5; the match to TRBD2 covers 8 bases. Germline trimming cut 6 bases from V and 5 bases from J; bases unmatched to any gene: 8. From germline, CDR1 is SEHNR and CDR2 FQNEAQ (reference sequence). The CDR3 totals 14 residues. The CDR3 DNA is TGTGCCAGCAGACAGACGGGGGGGGCTGAGACCCAGTACTTC. It translates to CASRQTGGAETQYF.

This clonotype was seen many times. J is TRBJ1-2 and V is TRBV7-8; D is unresolved. The CDR3 is made up of 16 amino acids. V lost 5 bases and J lost 5, with 21 bases in between. CDR1 and CDR2 from the germline V gene are SGHVS and FQNEAQ. This CDR3 is CASSAPLVRKNYGYTF. For the CDR3, the DNA is TGTGCCAGCAGCGCCCCCCTTGTGCGGAAGAATTATGGCTACACCTTC.

V is TRBV6-2 or TRBV6-3 and J is TRBJ2-3; D perhaps matches TRBD1 (6 bases). The ends were cut back, 5 bases at V and 4 bases at J, with 22 bases in the middle. Germline V CDR1 and CDR2: MNHEY, SVGEGT. The CDR3 is made up of 17 amino acids. CDR3 bases: TGTGCCAGCAGTATCCTACACGGCCCAGGGACACCAGATACGCAGTATTTT. The encoded protein is CASSILHGPGTPDTQYF.

This clonotype appeared a few times. This chain uses TRBV7-6 with TRBJ2-2, with 7 bases identical to TRBD1. The CDR3 sequence is 14 residues long. Losses at the gene ends were 8 bases for V and 1 base for J; bases not matched to a gene: 4. Germline V lookup: CDR1 SGHVS, CDR2 FNYEAQ. For the CDR3, the DNA is TGTGCCAGCCGAGACAGGGTGAACACCGGGGAGCTGTTTTTT. This codes for CASRDRVNTGELFF.

This clonotype occurred many times. V usage is TRBV6-1 and J usage is TRBJ1-1; 8 nucleotides line up with TRBD1. The CDR3 is 15 residues long. Losses at the gene ends were 6 bases for V and 0 bases for J; bases not matched to a gene: 6. Germline V gene data show CDR1 as MNHNS and CDR2 as SASEGT. CDR3 nucleotide sequence: TGTGCCAGCAGCGGACAGGGCTATGTGAACACTGAAGCTTTCTTT. Protein: CASSGQGYVNTEAFF.

This clonotype has a handful of counts. The genes are TRBV5-5 and TRBJ2-7; 8 bases match TRBD1. Per germline, CDR1 SGHKS and CDR2 YYEKEE (reference sequence). CDR3 length: 21 amino acids. The ends lost 4 bases at V and 0 bases at J; junction bases unmatched: 24. The CDR3 is CASSHPLSTGDRARSSYEQYF. As DNA, the CDR3 is TGTGCCAGCAGCCACCCCCTTTCGACAGGGGACAGAGCAAGAAGCTCCTACGAGCAGTACTTC.

The V call is TRBV5-4, the J call TRBJ2-5; 11 nucleotides line up with TRBD2. CDR3 length: 15 amino acids. Trimming at V came to 1 base and at J to 2 bases, leaving 1 base not matched to a gene. In germline, CDR1 is SGHNT, CDR2 YYREEE (reference sequence). In DNA form, the CDR3 reads TGTGCCAGCAGCTTGCCTAGCGGGGGGCAAGAGACCCAGTACTTC. It is translated as CASSLPSGGQETQYF. The variable domain in full, with the rest retrieved from reference TRBV5-4 and TRBJ2-5, is ETGVTQSPTHLIKTRGQQVTLRCSSQSGHNTVSWYQQALGQGPQFIFQYYREEENGRGNFPPRFSGLQFPNYSSELNVNALELDDSALYLCASSLPSGGQETQYFGPGTRLLVL.

This clonotype came up many times. The CDR3 is CASSKLAGYEQYF. Written as DNA, the CDR3 is TGTGCCAGCAGCAAACTAGCGGGATACGAGCAGTACTTC. The J gene is TRBJ2-7, the V gene TRBV7-2; 10 bases align to TRBD2. This CDR3 is 13 amino acids long. V lost 5 bases and J lost 4; bases outside the gene matches: 2. The germline gives CDR1 SGHTA, CDR2 FQGNSA.

The chain uses TRBV18 and TRBJ2-7, with D possibly being TRBD1 (6 bases). The CDR3 is 14 amino acids. V lost 2 bases, J lost 2 bases, and 10 bases lay in between. Germline CDR1 and CDR2: KGHSH and LQKENI. The CDR3 region is CASSPGSGAYEQYF. CDR3 coding DNA: TGTGCCAGCTCACCAGGATCAGGGGCCTACGAGCAGTACTTC.

The chain uses TRBV7-6 and TRBJ1-1; 9 bases are a match to TRBD1. This CDR3 comprises 16 residues. The V and J ends lost 3 bases and 4 bases, in that order; junction bases with no gene match: 9. Germline lookup yields CDR1 SGHVS and CDR2 FNYEAQ. In nucleotides, the CDR3 is TGTGCCAGCAGCTTCACAGGGGGCAGGTACGCCACTGAAGCTTTCTTT. Its translation: CASSFTGGRYATEAFF. Complete variable domain (other parts from reference TRBV7-6 and TRBJ1-1): GAGVSQSPRYKVTKRGQDVALRCDPISGHVSLYWYRQALGQGPEFLTYFNYEAQQDKSGLPNDRFSAERPEGSISTLTIQRTEQRDSAMYRCASSFTGGRYATEAFFGQGTRLTVV.

In its sample, this clonotype was seen a few times. The chain links TRBV7-6 to TRBJ1-4; maybe TRBD1 (6 bases). Germline V lookup: CDR1 SGHVS, CDR2 FNYEAQ. V was clipped by 5 bases and J by 8 bases, with 27 bases between them. The CDR3 loop spans 18 amino acids. In DNA, the CDR3 is TGTGCCAGCAGCACCTATGGGCGCCCACAGGGCCCCGGCGAAAAACTGTTTTTT. Encoded protein: CASSTYGRPQGPGEKLFF.

The gene calls are TRBV2 and TRBJ1-2, with D hard to call. The CDR3 consists of 13 residues. The V end was cut by 8 bases, the J end by 7 bases, with 17 bases between. Germline V gene data show CDR1 as SNHLY and CDR2 as FYNNEI. The chain's CDR3 is CASDFLSAGGYTF. Here the CDR3 DNA reads TGTGCCAGCGATTTTCTCTCGGCAGGTGGCTACACCTTC.